This T cell receptor beta chain was sequenced in a study of OX40 agonist ivuxolimab in advanced cancers. About the study: In three patients, partial responses were observed, one with hepatocellular carcinoma and two with cutaneous melanoma. Study outcomes and limitations: Among the nonresponders, some also had low normalized T-cell clonal expansion. CD4+ and CD8+ blood T cells expanded clonally by week 6 at 0.1 to 3.0 mg/kg. Researchers report that CD8+ T cells had, on average, more expanded clones than CD4+.

This table comes from immunoSEQ multiplex PCR, and its TCRdb copy is limited to in-frame clones, with some not included. Of roughly 40,000 clones listed, about 88% were seen once; the top ten hold 13%. This clone appeared a single time. Antigen: not known. V was trimmed by 10 bases and J by 5 bases, leaving 14 bases between them. This CDR3 is built from 13 residues. Germline V lookup: CDR1 LNHDA, CDR2 SQIVND (reference sequence). The clonotype comes from an adult with an advanced solid tumor such as melanoma, head and neck, liver or kidney cancer. This specimen consisted of CD4+ or CD8+ T cells sorted from blood, obtained in a trial of the OX40 agonist ivuxolimab. The chain is built from TRBV19 and TRBJ1-4; maybe TRBD1 (5 bases). CDR3 amino acids: CAMSQGLNEKLFF. CDR3 in DNA: TGTGCCATGTCCCAGGGATTGAATGAAAAACTGTTTTTT.